Shown below are 19 T cell receptor beta chains from a single sample sequenced in a study of sequential checkpoint blockade in melanoma (dated by TCRdb to about 2019). The protocol used for the library was the immunoSEQ multiplex PCR assay. The table comes from immuneACCESS by way of TCRdb, which keeps in-frame sequences with V and J called. Part of the clones is missing from these tables; in studies checked, under half for an unresolved V gene and the rest for unknown reasons. This sample holds around 7,500 clones; approximately 60% were observed only once. The ten largest make up around 9% of the sample. The treatment or condition label, read with the paper, signifies: randomized to nivolumab then ipilimumab (arm A) or the reverse (arm B). Here the sequenced sample was CD8+ T cells sorted from blood (inferred from file names), taken from a patient given nivolumab and ipilimumab in sequence. The receptors come from a human donor with melanoma.

V and J are TRBV11-2 and TRBJ2-7, with 8 positions matching TRBD2. The CDR3 extends over 14 amino acids. The germline gives CDR1 SGHAT, CDR2 FQNNGV. V dropped 1 base and J dropped 4; count of bases not matched to a gene: 3. CDR3 sequence: CASSLAGGEYEQYF. The CDR3 nucleotides are TGTGCCAGCAGCTTAGCGGGAGGGGAATACGAGCAGTACTTC.

This chain connects TRBV4-3 to TRBJ1-1; the D is unclear. V gave up 4 bases and J gave up 4 bases, with 16 bases separating them. This CDR3 has 15 amino acids. Per germline, CDR1 LGHNA and CDR2 YSLEER. CDR3 protein: CASSRWGGSGTEAFF. The CDR3, as DNA: TGCGCCAGCAGCCGCTGGGGAGGATCCGGCACTGAAGCTTTCTTT.

The J gene is TRBJ2-7, the V gene TRBV2; TRBD1 matches at 8 bases. The germline V gene has CDR1 SNHLY and CDR2 FYNNEI. Germline trimming cut 4 bases from V and 4 bases from J; bases unmatched to any gene: 15. The CDR3 runs to 17 residues. The chain's CDR3 is CASSAPDSGGLGYEQYF. CDR3 nucleotides: TGTGCCAGCAGTGCCCCAGACTCAGGGGGCTTAGGGTACGAGCAGTACTTC. Full variable domain (rest looked up from reference TRBV2 and TRBJ2-7): EPEVTQTPSHQVTQMGQEVILRCVPISNHLYFYWYRQILGQKVEFLVSFYNNEISEKSEIFDDQFSVERPDGSNFTLKIRSTKLEDSAMYFCASSAPDSGGLGYEQYFGPGTRLTVT.

The chain carries TRBV27 and TRBJ2-7, with D maybe TRBD1 (6 bases). V lost 3 bases to trimming and J lost 0 bases, with 9 bases between them. The CDR3 has 14 amino acids. Germline values: CDR1 MNHEY, CDR2 SMNVEV (reference sequence). CDR3 nucleotides: TGTGCCAGCAGTTTCCGGGACAACTCCTACGAGCAGTACTTC. Translated, it gives CASSFRDNSYEQYF.

As for this clone: One junction end disagrees with the germline gene, perhaps due to a read error. The chain uses TRBV4-1 and TRBJ1-5, with 7 bases matching TRBD1. This CDR3 spans 16 amino acids. The germline V gene has CDR1 MGHRA and CDR2 YSYEKL. CDR3 amino acids: CASSQRQGESNQPQHF. The DNA of the CDR3 is TGTGCCAGCAGCCAGCGGCAGGGGGAAAGCAATCAGCCCCAGCATTTT.

The chain employs TRBV7-9 and TRBJ2-5, with D uncertain. The J call is doubtful: the DNA matches TRBJ2-7 better. The CDR3 is 11 residues long. Germline V lookup: CDR1 SEHNR, CDR2 FQNEAQ (reference sequence). The CDR3 protein is CASSLNYEQYF. DNA for the CDR3: TGTGCCAGCAGCTTAAACTACGAGCAGTACTTC.

The rearrangement joins TRBV13 to TRBJ1-2; D remains unclear. The CDR3 has 14 residues. The germline gives CDR1 PRHDT, CDR2 FYEKMQ (reference sequence). With 3 bases removed from V and 0 bases from J, the gap between germline ends came to 8 bases. Here the CDR3 reads CASSFGMANYGYTF. CDR3 coding DNA: TGTGCCAGCAGCTTCGGGATGGCTAACTATGGCTACACCTTC. The whole variable domain, filled in from reference TRBV13 and TRBJ1-2, reads AAGVIQSPRHLIKEKRETATLKCYPIPRHDTVYWYQQGPGQDPQFLISFYEKMQSDKGSIPDRFSAQQFSDYHSELNMSSLELGDSALYFCASSFGMANYGYTFGSGTRLTVV.

The rearrangement joins TRBV5-1 to TRBJ2-7, with 9 bases fitting TRBD1. The CDR3 has 15 residues. CDR1 is SGHRS and CDR2 is YFSETQ in the germline V gene. With 1 base clipped from V and 3 bases from J, the junction kept 5 bases outside the gene matches. The CDR3 here is CASSLSTGGFYEQYF. CDR3 nucleotide sequence: TGCGCCAGCAGCTTGAGCACAGGGGGCTTCTACGAGCAGTACTTC.

This clone was seen more than once but under ten times. The chain uses TRBV15 and TRBJ2-7; possible D gene TRBD2, 7 bases. The V end was cut by 0 bases, the J end by 0 bases, with 18 bases between. This CDR3 spans 18 amino acids. In germline, CDR1 is LNHNV, CDR2 YYDKDF (reference sequence). CDR3 in DNA: TGTGCCACCAGCAGAGATCGGGGGCCTAGCGGCAACTCCTACGAGCAGTACTTC. It translates to CATSRDRGPSGNSYEQYF.

The rearrangement links TRBV27 to TRBJ2-7, with D possibly matching TRBD2 (5 bases). Trimming stripped 3 bases from V and 0 bases from J, with 6 bases between. The germline V gene has CDR1 MNHEY and CDR2 SMNVEV (reference sequence). The CDR3 has 13 residues. The CDR3 loop is CASSFRGSYEQYF. DNA of the CDR3: TGTGCCAGCAGTTTTCGGGGCTCCTACGAGCAGTACTTC.

The V gene is TRBV4-1, the J gene TRBJ1-1; D is unclear. CDR3 size: 14 residues. Trimming cost V 2 bases and J 0 bases, with 7 bases left between them. Germline lookup yields CDR1 MGHRA and CDR2 YSYEKL. CDR3 bases: TGCGCCAGCAGCCAAAGCATGATGAACACTGAAGCTTTCTTT. Its translation is CASSQSMMNTEAFF.

This chain uses TRBV7-9 with TRBJ1-2; 11 bases align to TRBD1. Germline V gene data show CDR1 as SEHNR and CDR2 as FQNEAQ (reference sequence). The CDR3 has 14 amino acids. V shed 5 bases, J shed 4 bases, and the junction held 3 bases outside the gene matches. CDR3 in amino acids: CASSAGQGAYGYTF. The CDR3 region has the DNA TGTGCCAGCAGCGCTGGACAGGGGGCCTATGGCTACACCTTC.

The chain recombines TRBV5-1 with TRBJ1-3; no clear D. Germline lookup yields CDR1 SGHRS and CDR2 YFSETQ. Trimming stripped 5 bases from V and 0 bases from J, with 12 bases between. CDR3 length equals 15 residues. CDR3 in amino acids: CASRPYPASGNTIYF. CDR3 in DNA: TGCGCCAGCAGACCCTACCCCGCCTCTGGAAACACCATATATTTT.

V is TRBV7-2 and J is TRBJ2-7, with 8 bases matching TRBD2. Trimming removed 5 bases from V and 5 bases from J; junction bases left unmatched: 8. The CDR3 sequence is 14 residues long. CDR1 and CDR2 (germline): SGHTA, FQGNSA. The CDR3 reads CASSGTSSPHEQYF. The CDR3 DNA follows: TGTGCCAGCAGCGGGACTAGTAGCCCCCACGAGCAGTACTTC.

This clone turned up a few times. The chain is built from TRBV6-5 and TRBJ1-5; 11 nucleotides line up with TRBD1. From germline, CDR1 is MNHEY and CDR2 SVGAGI. V lost 8 bases, J lost 6 bases, and 3 bases stayed unmatched. The CDR3 loop spans 13 amino acids. This chain's CDR3 is CASGQGALQPQHF. In DNA form, the CDR3 reads TGTGCCAGCGGACAGGGGGCACTTCAGCCCCAGCATTTT.

This chain connects TRBV28 to TRBJ2-7; D may be TRBD1 (6 bases). Deletions cut 7 bases from V and 3 bases from J, with 16 bases between. Germline V gene lookup returns CDR1 MDHEN and CDR2 SYDVKM. The CDR3 consists of 14 residues. The CDR3, as DNA: TGTGCCAGCACCCCTCTCGGGACAAGCTACGAGCAGTACTTC. Residues: CASTPLGTSYEQYF.

The J gene is TRBJ2-1, the V gene TRBV7-3; 8 nucleotides align to TRBD1. J was trimmed by 5 bases and V by 1 base; bases with no gene match: 4. CDR1 is SGHTA, CDR2 FQGTGA, per germline. This CDR3 has 15 residues. The CDR3 sequence is CASSLSQGANNEQFF. CDR3 bases: TGTGCCAGCAGCTTAAGCCAGGGGGCCAACAATGAGCAGTTCTTC.

CDR3 DNA: TGTGCCAGCAGCCAGGGGCCAGCTTACGAGCAGTACTTC. It codes for CASSQGPAYEQYF. The chain is built from TRBV4-2 and TRBJ2-7; perhaps TRBD1 as D (5 bases). Germline V CDR1 and CDR2: LGHNA, YNFKEQ. The V end lost 3 bases, the J end lost 4 bases, and 10 bases lay between the germline ends. The CDR3 length is 13 residues.

This clone was counted between two and nine times. J is TRBJ1-2 and V is TRBV18; D ambiguous. This CDR3 has 16 amino acids. The V end was cut by 2 bases, the J end by 1 base, with 14 bases between. Per germline, CDR1 KGHSH and CDR2 LQKENI. Here the CDR3 reads CASSPGRRPINYGYTF. The CDR3 DNA follows: TGTGCCAGCTCACCAGGGAGGAGACCTATTAACTATGGCTACACCTTC.